This T cell receptor (beta chain) was identified in a study of CD8+CD57+ T cells in acquired aplastic anemia. In germline, CDR1 is SGHTA, CDR2 FQGNSA. This CDR3 region has 12 residues. V lost 6 bases and J lost 5, with 8 bases in between. Profiling that covered TCR beta VDJ and CDR3 relied on genomic DNA as its template. TCRdb independently ran MiXCR on the reads; one entry per CDR3 protein. The data show about 150,000 distinct CDR3 sequences, with roughly 50% seen just once and 3.2% held by the top ten. By flow cytometry, patients selected for sequencing had shown an expansion of CD8+CD57+ cells. This clonotype has only a few counts.

This clonotype was obtained from a human donor with aplastic anemia. The specimen was sorted CD4+, CD8+, or CD8+CD57+ T cells (not recorded which) from PBMCs. The J gene is TRBJ1-5, the V gene TRBV7-2; possibly TRBD1 for D (5 bases). CDR3 residues: CASSRGDQPQHF. The DNA for the CDR3 is TGTGCCAGCAGTCGAGGGGATCAGCCCCAGCATTTT.